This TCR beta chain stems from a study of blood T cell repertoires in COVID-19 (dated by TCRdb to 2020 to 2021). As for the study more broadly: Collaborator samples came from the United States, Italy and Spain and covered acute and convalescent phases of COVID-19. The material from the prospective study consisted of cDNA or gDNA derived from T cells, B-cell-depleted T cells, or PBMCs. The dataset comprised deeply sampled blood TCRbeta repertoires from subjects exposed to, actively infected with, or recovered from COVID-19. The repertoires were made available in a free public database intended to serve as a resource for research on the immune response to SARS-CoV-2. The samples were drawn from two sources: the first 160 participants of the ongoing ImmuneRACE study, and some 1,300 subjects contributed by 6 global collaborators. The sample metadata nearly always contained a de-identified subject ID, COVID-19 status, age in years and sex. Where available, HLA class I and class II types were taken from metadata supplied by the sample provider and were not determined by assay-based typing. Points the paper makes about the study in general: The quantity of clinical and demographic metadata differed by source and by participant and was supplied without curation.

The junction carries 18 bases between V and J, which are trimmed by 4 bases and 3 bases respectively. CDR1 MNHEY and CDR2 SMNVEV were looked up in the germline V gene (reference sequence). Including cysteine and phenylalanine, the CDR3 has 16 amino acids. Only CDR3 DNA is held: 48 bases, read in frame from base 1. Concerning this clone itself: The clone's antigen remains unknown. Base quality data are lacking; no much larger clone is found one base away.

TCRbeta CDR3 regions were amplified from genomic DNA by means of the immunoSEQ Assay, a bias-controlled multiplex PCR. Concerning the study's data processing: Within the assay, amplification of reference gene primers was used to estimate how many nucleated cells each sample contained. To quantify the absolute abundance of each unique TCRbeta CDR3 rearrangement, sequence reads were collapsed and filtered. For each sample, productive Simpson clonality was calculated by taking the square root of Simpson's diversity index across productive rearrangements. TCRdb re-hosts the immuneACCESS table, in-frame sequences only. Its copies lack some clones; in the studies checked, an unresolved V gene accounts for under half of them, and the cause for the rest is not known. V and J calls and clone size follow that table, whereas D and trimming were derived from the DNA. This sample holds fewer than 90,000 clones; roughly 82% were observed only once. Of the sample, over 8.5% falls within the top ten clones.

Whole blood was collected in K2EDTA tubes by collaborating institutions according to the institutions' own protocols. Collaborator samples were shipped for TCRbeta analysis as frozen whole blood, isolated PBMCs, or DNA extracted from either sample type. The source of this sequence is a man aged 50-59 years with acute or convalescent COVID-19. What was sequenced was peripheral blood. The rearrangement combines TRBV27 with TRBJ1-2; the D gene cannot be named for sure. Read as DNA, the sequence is TGTGCCAGCAGTTCCTCCCATGGGCATACATACTATGGCTACACCTTC. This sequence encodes CASSSSHGHTYYGYTF.